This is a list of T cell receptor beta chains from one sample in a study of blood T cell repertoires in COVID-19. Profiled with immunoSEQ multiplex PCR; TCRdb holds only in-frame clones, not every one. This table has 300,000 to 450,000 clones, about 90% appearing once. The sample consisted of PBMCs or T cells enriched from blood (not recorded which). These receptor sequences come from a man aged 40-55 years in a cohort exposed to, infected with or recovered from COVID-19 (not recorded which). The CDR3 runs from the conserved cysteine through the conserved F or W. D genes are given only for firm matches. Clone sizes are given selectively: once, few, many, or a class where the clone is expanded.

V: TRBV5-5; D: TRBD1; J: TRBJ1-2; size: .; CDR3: CASSLQGGLSGYTF; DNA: TGTGCCAGCAGCTTACAGGGGGGTCTTAGCGGCTACACCTTC
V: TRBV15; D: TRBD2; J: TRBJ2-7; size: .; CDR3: CATSRELAGYEQYF; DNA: TGTGCCACCAGCAGAGAACTAGCGGGGTACGAGCAGTACTTC
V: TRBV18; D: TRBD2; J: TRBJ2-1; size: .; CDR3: CASSPAAGGANEQFF; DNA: TGTGCCAGCTCACCGGCAGCGGGAGGGGCCAATGAGCAGTTCTTC
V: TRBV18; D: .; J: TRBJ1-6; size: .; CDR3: CASSPSQADSPLHF; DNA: TGTGCCAGCTCACCTTCCCAGGCTGATTCACCCCTCCACTTT
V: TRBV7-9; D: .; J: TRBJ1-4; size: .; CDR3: CASSLSRSDEKLFF; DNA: TGTGCCAGCAGCTTGTCCAGGTCGGATGAAAAACTGTTTTTT
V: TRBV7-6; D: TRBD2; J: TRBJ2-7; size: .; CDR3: CASSLRGTSGRAGSSYEQYF; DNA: TGTGCCAGCAGCTTACGTGGGACTAGCGGGAGGGCCGGGAGCTCCTACGAGCAGTACTTC
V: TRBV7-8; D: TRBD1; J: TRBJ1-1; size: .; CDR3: CASTIQGANTEAFF; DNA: TGTGCCAGCACCATACAGGGGGCAAACACTGAAGCTTTCTTT
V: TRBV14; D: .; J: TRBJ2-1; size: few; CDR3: CASSQNHGRNEQFF; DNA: TGTGCCAGCAGCCAGAATCATGGCCGCAATGAGCAGTTCTTC
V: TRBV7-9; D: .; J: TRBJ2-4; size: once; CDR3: CASSPLSRVGNIQYF; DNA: TGTGCCAGCAGCCCACTTAGCAGGGTGGGAAACATTCAGTACTTC
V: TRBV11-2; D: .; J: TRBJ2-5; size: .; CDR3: CASSLGLIGARETQYF; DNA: TGTGCCAGCAGCTTAGGGCTCATAGGGGCGCGGGAGACCCAGTACTTC
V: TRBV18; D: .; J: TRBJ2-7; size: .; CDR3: CASSRTESSYEQYF; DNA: TGTGCCAGCTCACGCACAGAAAGCTCCTACGAGCAGTACTTC
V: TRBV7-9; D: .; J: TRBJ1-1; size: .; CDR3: CASSSKGSEAFF; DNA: TGTGCCAGCAGCTCTAAGGGGTCTGAAGCTTTCTTT
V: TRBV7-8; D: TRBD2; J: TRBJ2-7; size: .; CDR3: CASSRTSGSYEQYF; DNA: TGTGCCAGCAGCCGAACTAGCGGGAGCTACGAGCAGTACTTC
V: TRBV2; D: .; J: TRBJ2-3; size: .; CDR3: CAMGERTDTQYF; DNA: TGTGCCATGGGAGAGCGCACAGATACGCAGTATTTT
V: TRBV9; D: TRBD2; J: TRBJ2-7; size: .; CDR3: CASSVVEWGGEQYF; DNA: TGTGCCAGCAGCGTAGTTGAATGGGGGGGCGAGCAGTACTTC
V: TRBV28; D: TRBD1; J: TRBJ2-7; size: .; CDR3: CALPGQGGNEQYF; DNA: TGTGCCCTCCCGGGACAGGGAGGTAACGAGCAGTACTTC
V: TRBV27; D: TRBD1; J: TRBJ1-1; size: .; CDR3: CASSYGQGASEAFF; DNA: TGTGCCAGCAGTTACGGACAGGGGGCTTCTGAAGCTTTCTTT
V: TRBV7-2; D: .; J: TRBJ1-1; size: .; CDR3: CASSSFQVNTEAFF; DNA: TGTGCCAGCAGCAGTTTTCAGGTGAACACTGAAGCTTTCTTT
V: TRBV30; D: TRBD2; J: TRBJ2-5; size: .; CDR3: CAWSHLAEETQYF; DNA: TGTGCCTGGAGTCATCTAGCGGAAGAGACCCAGTACTTC
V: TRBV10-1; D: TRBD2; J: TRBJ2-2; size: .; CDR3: CASSESTSGRRELFF; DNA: TGCGCCAGCAGTGAGTCGACTAGCGGGAGGAGGGAGCTGTTTTTT
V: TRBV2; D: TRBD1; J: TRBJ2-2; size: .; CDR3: CASPGQVGTGELFF; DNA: TGTGCCAGCCCCGGACAGGTGGGCACCGGGGAGCTGTTTTTT
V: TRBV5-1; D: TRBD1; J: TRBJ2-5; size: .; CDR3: CASSLTGEYQETQYF; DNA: TGCGCCAGCAGCTTAACAGGGGAGTACCAAGAGACCCAGTACTTC
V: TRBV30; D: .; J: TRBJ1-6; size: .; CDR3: CACSQGNSPLHF; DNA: TGTGCCTGTTCCCAGGGGAATTCACCCCTCCACTTT
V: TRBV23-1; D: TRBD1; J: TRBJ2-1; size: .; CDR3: CASSQGNEDRRTYNEQFF; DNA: TGCGCCAGCAGTCAAGGGAACGAGGACAGGAGAACCTACAATGAGCAGTTCTTC
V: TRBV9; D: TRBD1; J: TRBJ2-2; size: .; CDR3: CASRPPGTGTGELFF; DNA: TGTGCCAGCAGACCCCCCGGGACAGGGACCGGGGAGCTGTTTTTT
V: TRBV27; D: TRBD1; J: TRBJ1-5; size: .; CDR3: CASRTGVSNQPQHF; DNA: TGTGCCAGCCGCACAGGGGTTAGCAATCAGCCCCAGCATTTT
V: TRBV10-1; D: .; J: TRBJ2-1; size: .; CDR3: CASSENGGSNVDEQFF; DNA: TGCGCCAGCAGTGAGAACGGGGGAAGTAACGTCGATGAGCAGTTCTTC
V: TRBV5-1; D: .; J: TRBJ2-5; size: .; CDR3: CASMSGGFQETQYF; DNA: TGCGCCAGCATGTCGGGCGGGTTCCAAGAGACCCAGTACTTC
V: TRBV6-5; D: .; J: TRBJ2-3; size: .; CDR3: CASSFQGADTQYF; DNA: TGTGCCAGCAGTTTTCAGGGTGCAGATACGCAGTATTTT
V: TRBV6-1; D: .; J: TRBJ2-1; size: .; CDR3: CASSEGRSGSYNEQFF; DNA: TGTGCCAGCAGTGAAGGAAGGTCGGGCTCCTACAATGAGCAGTTCTTC